This TCR beta chain was observed in a study of blood T cell repertoires in COVID-19. About the research overall: COVID-19 samples, acute and convalescent, were from the United States, Italy and Spain.

Libraries were prepared by immunoSEQ multiplex PCR; TCRdb keeps only in-frame clonotypes and omits some of them. The repertoire includes about 300,000 clones, roughly 84% of them detected once, and approximately 1.5% sits in the top ten. This CDR3 is built from 15 residues. V lost 6 bases and J lost 5; bases outside the gene matches: 10. The germline V gene encodes CDR1 MDHEN and CDR2 SYDVKM. Sequencing was carried out using peripheral blood. The TCR sequence derives from a human donor with COVID-19, enrolled during active disease. The donor label of this sample is uncertain. The chain carries TRBV28 and TRBJ2-1; 7 bases are a match to TRBD2. In nucleotides, the CDR3 is TGTGCCAGCAGACTCCTAGCGGAAGATCACAATGAGCAGTTCTTC. Protein: CASRLLAEDHNEQFF. Full variable domain (rest looked up from reference TRBV28 and TRBJ2-1): DVKVTQSSRYLVKRTGEKVFLECVQDMDHENMFWYRQDPGLGLRLIYFSYDVKMKEKGDIPEGYSVSREKKERFSLILESASTNQTSMYLCASRLLAEDHNEQFFGPGTRLTVL.